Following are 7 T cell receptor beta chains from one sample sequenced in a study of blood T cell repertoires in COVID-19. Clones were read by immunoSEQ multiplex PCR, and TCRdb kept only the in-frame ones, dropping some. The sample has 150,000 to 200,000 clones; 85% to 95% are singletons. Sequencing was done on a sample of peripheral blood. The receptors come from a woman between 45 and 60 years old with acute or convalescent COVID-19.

The CDR3 spells CASSPAYGPGSNQPQHF. As DNA, the CDR3 is TGTGCCAGCAGCCCAGCGTACGGTCCTGGGAGCAATCAGCCCCAGCATTTT. The chain uses TRBV28 and TRBJ1-5, with D unclear. The CDR3 is 17 residues long. Germline V lookup: CDR1 MDHEN, CDR2 SYDVKM. Trimming took 6 bases from V and 1 from J, leaving 19 bases between them.

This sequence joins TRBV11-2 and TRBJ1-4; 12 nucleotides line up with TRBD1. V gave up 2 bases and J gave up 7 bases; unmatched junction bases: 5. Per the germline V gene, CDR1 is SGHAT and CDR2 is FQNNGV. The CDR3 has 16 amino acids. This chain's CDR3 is CASSLSGQGACEKLFF. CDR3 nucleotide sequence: TGTGCCAGCAGCTTATCGGGACAGGGGGCGTGTGAAAAACTGTTTTTT.

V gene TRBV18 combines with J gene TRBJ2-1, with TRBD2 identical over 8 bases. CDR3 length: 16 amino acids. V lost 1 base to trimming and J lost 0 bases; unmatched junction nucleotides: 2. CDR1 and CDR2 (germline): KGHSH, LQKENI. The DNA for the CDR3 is TGTGCCAGCTCACCACGGCGGGGGGACTCCTACAATGAGCAGTTCTTC. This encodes CASSPRRGDSYNEQFF.

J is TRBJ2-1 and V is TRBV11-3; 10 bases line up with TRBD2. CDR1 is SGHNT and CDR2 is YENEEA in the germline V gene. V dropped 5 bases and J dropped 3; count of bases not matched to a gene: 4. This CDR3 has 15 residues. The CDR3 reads CASSPAGGGYNEQFF. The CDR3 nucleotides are TGTGCCAGCAGCCCAGCGGGAGGGGGCTACAATGAGCAGTTCTTC. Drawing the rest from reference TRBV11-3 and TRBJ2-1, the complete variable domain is EAGVVQSPRYKIIEKKQPVAFWCNPISGHNTLYWYLQNLGQGPELLIRYENEEAVDDSQLPKDRFSAERLKGVDSTLKIQPAELGDSAVYLCASSPAGGGYNEQFFGPGTRLTVL.

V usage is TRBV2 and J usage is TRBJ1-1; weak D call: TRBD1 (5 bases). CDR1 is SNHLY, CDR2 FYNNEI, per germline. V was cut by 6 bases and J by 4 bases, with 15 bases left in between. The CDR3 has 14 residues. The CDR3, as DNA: TGTGCCAGCAGCCTGGGGGGGGAAAGCACTGAAGCTTTCTTT. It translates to CASSLGGESTEAFF.

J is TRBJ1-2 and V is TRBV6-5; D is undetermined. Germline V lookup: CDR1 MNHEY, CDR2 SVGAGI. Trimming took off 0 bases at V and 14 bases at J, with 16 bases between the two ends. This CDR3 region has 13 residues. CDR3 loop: CASSYSNGEGATF. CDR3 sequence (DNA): TGTGCCAGCAGTTACTCGAACGGGGAAGGCGCGACCTTC.

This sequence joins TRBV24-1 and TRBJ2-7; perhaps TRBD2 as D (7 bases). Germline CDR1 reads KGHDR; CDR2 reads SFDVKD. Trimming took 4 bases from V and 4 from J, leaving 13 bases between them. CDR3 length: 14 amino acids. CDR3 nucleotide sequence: TGTGCCACCAGTGACAGAGGGGGAGGGTACGAGCAGTACTTC. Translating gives CATSDRGGGYEQYF.